This T cell receptor (beta chain) was identified in a study of response to subunit inactivated influenza vaccine. Germline V gene data show CDR1 as SGHRS and CDR2 as YFSETQ. The CDR3 spans 15 residues. V was trimmed by 0 bases and J by 3 bases, leaving 10 bases between them. TCRdb itself ran the RT-PCR reads through MiXCR, one entry per CDR3 protein. The sample includes 500,000 or so distinct CDR3 sequences, 16% of them seen just once. Notes on this clonotype: Its antigen is currently unknown.

Overall study findings and caveats: Each seasonal influenza vaccination, the authors suggested, recruits few new T cells.

J is TRBJ1-5 and V is TRBV5-1; the D is unclear. The specimen was CD4+ T cells sorted from PBMCs, collected less than 30 months after vaccination. This sequence was found in a man between 50 and 69 years old who received an inactivated influenza vaccine. DNA for the CDR3: TGCGCCAGCAGCTTGGATCCGCGGAACAATCAGCCCCAGCATTTT. This gives the protein CASSLDPRNNQPQHF.